These 32 T cell receptor beta chains came from one sample sequenced in a study of PD-1 blockade in classical Hodgkin lymphoma. The sample's time point: newly diagnosed, previously untreated cHL patient sample. Magnetic depletion of non-target cells from thawed PBMCs yielded purified CD8+ T cells. Sequencing used immunoSEQ multiplex PCR; TCRdb keeps in-frame clones, though not all of them. The sample contains some 5,400 clones, 86% of which appear only once. The sequenced sample was CD8+ T cells from blood. The receptors come from a human donor with classical Hodgkin lymphoma.

The J gene is TRBJ1-1, the V gene TRBV4-2, with a possible D match to TRBD1 (6 bases). Deletions cut 0 bases from V and 6 bases from J, with 17 bases between. This CDR3 has 16 amino acids. Germline V lookup: CDR1 LGHNA, CDR2 YNFKEQ. The CDR3 protein is CASSQDGIGGFAEAFF. CDR3 DNA: TGTGCCAGCAGCCAAGATGGGATAGGGGGGTTCGCTGAAGCTTTCTTT.

The chain carries TRBV25-1 and TRBJ2-3; D is ambiguous. The CDR3 totals 15 residues. Germline CDR1 is MGHDK and CDR2 is SYGVNS. The V and J ends lost 2 bases and 2 bases respectively, with 11 bases between them. CDR3 nucleotides: TGTGCCAGCAGTGAAGCTGGCAGAATCACAGATACGCAGTATTTT. Encoded protein: CASSEAGRITDTQYF. Variable domain in full (rest from reference TRBV25-1 and TRBJ2-3): EADIYQTPRYLVIGTGKKITLECSQTMGHDKMYWYQQDPGMELHLIHYSYGVNSTEKGDLSSESTVSRIRTEHFPLTLESARPSHTSQYLCASSEAGRITDTQYFGPGTRLTVL.

This rearrangement joins TRBV2 to TRBJ2-5; D is possibly TRBD2 (5 bases). The J call is doubtful: the DNA matches TRBJ2-7 better. CDR1 is SNHLY and CDR2 is FYNNEI in the germline V gene. This CDR3 has 13 amino acids. DNA of the CDR3: TGTGCCAGCTCTTCGCGGGCGACCTACGAGCAGTACTTC. It yields the protein CASSSRATYEQYF.

J is TRBJ2-1 and V is TRBV5-1; D possibly corresponds to TRBD2 (5 bases). V was trimmed by 4 bases and J by 5 bases, leaving 16 bases between them. Germline V lookup: CDR1 SGHRS, CDR2 YFSETQ. CDR3 length: 15 residues. As DNA, the CDR3 is TGCGCCAGCAGCGAAGGACGCGTCGGGAACAATGAGCAGTTCTTC. It is translated as CASSEGRVGNNEQFF.

The chain is built from TRBV6-4 and TRBJ2-3, with 11 bases aligning to TRBD2. This CDR3 contains 15 residues. The junction had 3 bases not matched to a gene; V was cut back by 4 bases and J by 3 bases. Germline lookup yields CDR1 MRHNA and CDR2 SNTAGT. The chain's CDR3 is CASSALAGGTDTQYF. The CDR3 DNA is TGTGCCAGCAGTGCCCTAGCGGGAGGTACAGATACGCAGTATTTT.

The chain combines TRBV25-1 with TRBJ2-2; D may be TRBD1 (6 bases). The CDR3 runs to 16 residues. Trimming took off 7 bases at V and 0 bases at J, with 15 bases between the two ends. CDR1 is MGHDK, CDR2 SYGVNS, per germline. CDR3 loop: CASTPGWGPNTGELFF. The CDR3 DNA is TGTGCCAGCACCCCTGGGTGGGGGCCGAACACCGGGGAGCTGTTTTTT.

In its sample, this clone was seen a few times. The CDR3: CASSRLAGGDTGELFF. The DNA for the CDR3 is TGTGCCAGCAGCCGACTAGCGGGAGGGGACACCGGGGAGCTGTTTTTT. The V call is TRBV6-4, the J call TRBJ2-2, with 14 bases identical to TRBD2. After removal of 6 bases from V and 3 bases from J, the junction contained 3 bases not matched to a gene. The CDR3 is 16 amino acids. Germline V lookup: CDR1 MRHNA, CDR2 SNTAGT.

V usage is TRBV30 and J usage is TRBJ2-7; TRBD2 aligns across 12 bases. V lost 0 bases to trimming and J lost 5 bases; unmatched junction nucleotides: 2. CDR1 is GTSNPN and CDR2 is SVGIG in the germline V gene (reference sequence). The CDR3 has 14 amino acids. The CDR3 region has the DNA TGTGCCTGGAGTGTACTAGCGGGAGGAGACGAGCAGTACTTC. As protein: CAWSVLAGGDEQYF.

V usage is TRBV14 and J usage is TRBJ2-1; D possibly corresponds to TRBD1 (6 bases). V was clipped by 4 bases and J by 9 bases, with 13 bases between them. Germline CDR1 reads SGHDN; CDR2 reads FVKESK. This CDR3 spans 13 amino acids. CDR3 in DNA: TGTGCCAGCAGCCTCAGGGGAAGAATTGAGCAGTTCTTC. Translation: CASSLRGRIEQFF.

V usage is TRBV4-2 and J usage is TRBJ2-2; TRBD2 matches at 8 bases. The V and J ends lost 1 base and 3 bases, in that order; junction bases with no gene match: 1. The CDR3 contains 15 residues. Per germline, CDR1 LGHNA and CDR2 YNFKEQ. The chain's CDR3 is CASSQGLAHTGELFF. The CDR3 DNA sequence: TGTGCCAGCAGCCAAGGACTAGCGCACACCGGGGAGCTGTTTTTT.

This clone was seen more than once but under ten times. J is TRBJ1-3 and V is TRBV25-1; D is ambiguous. The germline gives CDR1 MGHDK, CDR2 SYGVNS. The V end lost 2 bases, the J end lost 7 bases, and 9 bases lay between the germline ends. The CDR3 contains 13 residues. For the CDR3, the DNA is TGTGCCAGCAGTGAAGGAGGAGGGAACACCATATATTTT. It translates to CASSEGGGNTIYF.

This chain links TRBV25-1 with TRBJ2-1, with a tentative D call TRBD2 (5 bases). The V gene's germline CDR1 is MGHDK and CDR2 SYGVNS. The CDR3 contains 15 residues. V was clipped by 3 bases and J by 2 bases, with 11 bases between them. CDR3 protein: CASSDEGGAYNEQFF. The CDR3 region has the DNA TGTGCCAGCAGTGATGAGGGCGGAGCCTACAATGAGCAGTTCTTC.

This sequence joins TRBV29-1 and TRBJ2-1; 11 positions match TRBD2. With V trimmed by 1 base and J by 3 bases, 8 bases remained unmatched. This CDR3 is built from 17 residues. Germline loops: CDR1 SQVTM, CDR2 ANQGSEA. CDR3: CSVEGTGTSGYYNEQFF. The CDR3 coding sequence is TGCAGCGTTGAAGGAACCGGGACTAGCGGATACTACAATGAGCAGTTCTTC.

V is TRBV5-1 and J is TRBJ2-1; 12 positions agree with TRBD1. V was pared by 5 bases and J by 10 bases, with 7 bases of the junction left unmatched. The length of the CDR3 is 14 residues. Germline lookup yields CDR1 SGHRS and CDR2 YFSETQ. The DNA for the CDR3 is TGCGCCAGCAGTTGGGGACAGGGGGCGCAGGAGCAGTTCTTC. It codes for CASSWGQGAQEQFF.

This clone came up a few times. The chain is built from TRBV25-1 and TRBJ2-7; tentatively, D is TRBD1 (6 bases). The CDR3 spans 14 residues. The V gene's germline CDR1 is MGHDK and CDR2 SYGVNS. V lost 7 bases and J 4 bases, leaving 17 bases between the germline ends. CDR3 DNA: TGTGCCAGCACTGGCGGCGGACAGCTGTACGAGCAGTACTTC. Translating it yields CASTGGGQLYEQYF.

The chain joins TRBV14 to TRBJ2-2; D gene ambiguous. The CDR3 extends over 13 amino acids. In germline, CDR1 is SGHDN, CDR2 FVKESK. Trimming cost V 4 bases and J 4 bases, with 7 bases left between them. CDR3 sequence reads: CASSPRTTGELFF. CDR3 nucleotide sequence: TGTGCCAGCAGCCCACGGACCACCGGGGAGCTGTTTTTT.

The V call is TRBV25-1, the J call TRBJ2-7; 7 nucleotides agree with TRBD1. The CDR3 has 13 amino acids. Unmatched junction bases numbered 1, after V lost 3 bases and J lost 2 bases. Germline CDR1 and CDR2: MGHDK and SYGVNS. As DNA, the CDR3 is TGTGCCAGCAGTGAGGGACAGACCTACGAGCAGTACTTC. Translating it yields CASSEGQTYEQYF.

This clone occurred a few times. The chain couples TRBV7-9 to TRBJ2-7; D gene ambiguous. The CDR3 extends over 12 amino acids. CDR1 SEHNR and CDR2 FQNEAQ come from the germline V gene (reference sequence). V shed 0 bases and J shed 3 bases, with 3 bases lying between them. The CDR3 DNA reads as TGTGCCAGCAGCTTAGCCCACTACGAGCAGTACTTC. It yields the protein CASSLAHYEQYF.

V is TRBV19 and J is TRBJ2-3; TRBD2 matches at 14 bases. Looked up from germline, CDR1 is LNHDA and CDR2 is SQIVND (reference sequence). J was trimmed by 7 bases and V by 10 bases; bases with no gene match: 10. The length of the CDR3 is 15 residues. The CDR3 loop is CATRGLAGDMNTQYF. The CDR3 DNA reads as TGTGCCACCCGGGGACTAGCGGGAGATATGAATACGCAGTATTTT.

This chain links TRBV7-9 with TRBJ2-6; the D gene is possibly TRBD2 (6 bases). The CDR3 spans 18 residues. CDR1 is SEHNR, CDR2 FQNEAQ, per germline (reference sequence). Between the trimmed V and J ends, which lost 5 bases and 0 bases, there was a span of 17 bases. CDR3 sequence (DNA): TGTGCCAGCAGCGGGGTGGGGACTGCAAACTCTGGGGCCAACGTCCTGACTTTC. Protein sequence: CASSGVGTANSGANVLTF.

The chain is built from TRBV4-1 and TRBJ1-2; D is unresolved. Germline V gives CDR1 MGHRA, CDR2 YSYEKL. The CDR3 consists of 13 residues. Trimming took 1 base from V and 5 from J, leaving 8 bases between them. CDR3 sequence reads: CASSQGWAYGYTF. The CDR3 nucleotides read TGCGCCAGCAGCCAAGGGTGGGCGTATGGCTACACCTTC.

V usage is TRBV6-1 and J usage is TRBJ2-1, with 14 nucleotides matching TRBD2. Germline CDR1 MNHNS, CDR2 SASEGT. The length of the CDR3 is 15 residues. With 6 bases clipped from V and 6 bases from J, the junction kept 4 bases outside the gene matches. The CDR3 nucleotides read TGTGCCAGCAGCGTCGGGACTAGCGGGAGCAATGAGCAGTTCTTC. Translation: CASSVGTSGSNEQFF.

CDR3: CSVTPGGSYEQYF. For the CDR3, the DNA is TGCAGCGTTACCCCAGGGGGCTCCTACGAGCAGTACTTC. The V call is TRBV29-1, the J call TRBJ2-7, with 7 bases matching TRBD1. Trimming removed 5 bases from V and 0 bases from J; junction bases left unmatched: 4. Germline V gives CDR1 SQVTM, CDR2 ANQGSEA. The CDR3 extends over 13 amino acids.

This CDR3 reads CASSLGQGTEKLFF. The CDR3 nucleotides are TGTGCCAGCAGCCTGGGACAGGGGACTGAAAAACTGTTTTTT. The rearrangement links TRBV25-1 to TRBJ1-4; 10 positions match TRBD1. The V segment lost 6 bases and the J segment 7 bases; nucleotides outside the gene matches: 5. Germline assignment: CDR1 MGHDK and CDR2 SYGVNS. This CDR3 region has 14 residues.

J is TRBJ1-4 and V is TRBV7-6, with D possibly TRBD1 on 6 matching bases. CDR1 SGHVS and CDR2 FNYEAQ come from the germline V gene. CDR3 length equals 19 residues. The germline V and J ends were trimmed by 0 bases and 5 bases, with 22 bases remaining between them. This chain's CDR3 is CASSLAMFQGYEANEKLFF. In nucleotides, the CDR3 is TGTGCCAGCAGCTTAGCGATGTTCCAGGGGTACGAGGCAAATGAAAAACTGTTTTTT. Together with reference TRBV7-6 and TRBJ1-4, the CDR3 gives the full variable domain: GAGVSQSPRYKVTKRGQDVALRCDPISGHVSLYWYRQALGQGPEFLTYFNYEAQQDKSGLPNDRFSAERPEGSISTLTIQRTEQRDSAMYRCASSLAMFQGYEANEKLFFGSGTQLSVL.

V is TRBV25-1 and J is TRBJ1-1; a weak D match, TRBD1 (5 bases). Looked up from germline, CDR1 is MGHDK and CDR2 is SYGVNS. Between the trimmed V and J ends, which lost 3 bases and 4 bases, there was a span of 15 bases. The CDR3 runs 15 residues. The CDR3 spells CASSDPGHEGTEAFF. The CDR3 DNA is TGTGCCAGCAGTGACCCAGGGCATGAAGGCACTGAAGCTTTCTTT.

The chain carries TRBV6-4 and TRBJ2-1; 7 bases line up with TRBD2. Unmatched junction bases numbered 7, after V lost 4 bases and J lost 7 bases. The germline V gene encodes CDR1 MRHNA and CDR2 SNTAGT. The CDR3 is made up of 14 amino acids. CDR3 DNA sequence: TGTGCCAGCAGTGGGGCGGGAGAATTTAATGAGCAGTTCTTC. Amino acid sequence: CASSGAGEFNEQFF.

This rearrangement joins TRBV5-1 to TRBJ2-1; TRBD2 agrees at 10 bases. V was clipped by 4 bases and J by 7 bases; unmatched bases: 5. The CDR3 has 14 residues. Looked up from germline, CDR1 is SGHRS and CDR2 is YFSETQ. The CDR3 here is CASSASGSENEQFF. The CDR3 DNA reads as TGCGCCAGCAGCGCTAGCGGGAGTGAGAATGAGCAGTTCTTC.

The chain is built from TRBV9 and TRBJ1-3, with a tentative D call TRBD1 (6 bases). CDR1 and CDR2 from the germline V gene are SGDLS and YYNGEE. V was clipped by 8 bases and J by 4 bases, with 10 bases between them. The CDR3 runs to 12 residues. CDR3 protein: CASGTRGNTIYF. The CDR3, as DNA: TGTGCCAGTGGGACACGAGGAAACACCATATATTTT.

V is TRBV7-9 and J is TRBJ2-7; D remains unclear. Germline V gene lookup returns CDR1 SEHNR and CDR2 FQNEAQ (reference sequence). There are 11 residues in the CDR3. The CDR3 DNA sequence: TGTTCCGTGGGCAGACCTTACGAGCAGTACTTC. Amino acid sequence: CSVGRPYEQYF.

This chain joins TRBV30 and TRBJ1-1, with D hard to call. V dropped 2 bases and J dropped 4 bases, with 11 bases sitting between them. The CDR3 loop spans 13 amino acids. Germline values: CDR1 GTSNPN, CDR2 SVGIG (reference sequence). CDR3 nucleotide sequence: TGTGCCTGGAGTTTAGTCCGGACCACTGAAGCTTTCTTT. This gives the protein CAWSLVRTTEAFF.

The sample holds a few counts of this clone. J is TRBJ2-3 and V is TRBV6-4; D may be TRBD2 (6 bases). Germline lookup yields CDR1 MRHNA and CDR2 SNTAGT. The CDR3 sequence is 14 residues long. V shed 4 bases and J shed 4 bases, with 12 bases lying between them. The CDR3 protein is CASSAGASADTQYF. CDR3 in DNA: TGTGCCAGCAGTGCGGGAGCGAGTGCAGATACGCAGTATTTT.